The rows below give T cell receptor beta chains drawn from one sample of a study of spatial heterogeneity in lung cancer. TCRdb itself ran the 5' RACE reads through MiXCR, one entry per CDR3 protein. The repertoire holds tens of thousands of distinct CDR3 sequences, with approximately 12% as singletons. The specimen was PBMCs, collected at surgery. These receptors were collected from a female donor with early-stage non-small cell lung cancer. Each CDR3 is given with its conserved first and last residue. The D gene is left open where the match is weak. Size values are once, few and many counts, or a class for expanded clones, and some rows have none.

cdr3_aa: CASSIPGSGANVLTF
cdr3_nt: TGTGCCAGTAGTATCCCCGGCTCTGGGGCCAACGTCCTGACTTTC
d_call: .
clone_size: .
v_call: TRBV19
j_call: TRBJ2-6

cdr3_aa: CASSQGGGSYNEQFF
cdr3_nt: TGCGCCAGCAGCCAAGGAGGGGGGTCTTACAATGAGCAGTTCTTC
d_call: .
clone_size: many
v_call: TRBV4-1
j_call: TRBJ2-1

cdr3_aa: CASASVGGGGWNEQFF
cdr3_nt: TGTGCCAGCGCCTCTGTCGGCGGGGGGGGCTGGAATGAGCAGTTCTTC
d_call: TRBD2
clone_size: few
v_call: TRBV28
j_call: TRBJ2-1

cdr3_aa: CASSSSGGITDTQYF
cdr3_nt: TGTGCCAGCAGTTCCAGCGGGGGGATCACAGATACGCAGTATTTT
d_call: TRBD2
clone_size: few
v_call: TRBV28
j_call: TRBJ2-3

cdr3_aa: CASSSRDRAITGELFF
cdr3_nt: TGTGCCAGCAGCTCCAGGGACAGGGCAATCACCGGGGAGCTGTTTTTT
d_call: TRBD1
clone_size: .
v_call: TRBV13
j_call: TRBJ2-2

cdr3_aa: CASSYSIPSTDTQYF
cdr3_nt: TGTGCCAGCAGTTATTCCATTCCTAGCACAGATACGCAGTATTTT
d_call: .
clone_size: few
v_call: TRBV6-6
j_call: TRBJ2-3

cdr3_aa: CASSGQGNTEAFF
cdr3_nt: TGTGCCAGCAGTGGACAGGGGAACACTGAAGCTTTCTTT
d_call: TRBD1
clone_size: .
v_call: TRBV12-3/TRBV12-4
j_call: TRBJ1-1

cdr3_aa: CASSLASRGAYEQYF
cdr3_nt: TGTGCCAGCAGCTTAGCTAGCCGGGGCGCCTACGAGCAGTACTTC
d_call: .
clone_size: many
v_call: TRBV7-2
j_call: TRBJ2-7

cdr3_aa: CASSLAGSGGATDTQYF
cdr3_nt: TGTGCCAGCAGTTTAGCGGGTAGCGGGGGGGCCACAGATACGCAGTATTTT
d_call: TRBD2
clone_size: many
v_call: TRBV12-3/TRBV12-4
j_call: TRBJ2-3

cdr3_aa: CAISADSTGNSPLHF
cdr3_nt: TGTGCCATCAGCGCGGACTCTACTGGTAATTCACCCCTCCACTTT
d_call: .
clone_size: .
v_call: TRBV10-3
j_call: TRBJ1-6

cdr3_aa: CSVQGPSTDTQYF
cdr3_nt: TGCAGCGTTCAGGGACCAAGCACAGATACGCAGTATTTT
d_call: .
clone_size: many
v_call: TRBV29-1
j_call: TRBJ2-3

cdr3_aa: CASSPRLAGSSYNEQFF
cdr3_nt: TGTGCCAGCAGTCCAAGACTAGCGGGGAGCTCCTACAATGAGCAGTTCTTC
d_call: TRBD2
clone_size: few
v_call: TRBV27
j_call: TRBJ2-1